The rows below give T cell receptor beta chains drawn from one sample of a study of CD8+CD57+ T cells in acquired aplastic anemia. TCRdb recomputed calls from the reads with MiXCR, one row per CDR3 protein. The sample holds a few hundred thousand distinct CDR3 sequences, 55% to 70% seen once. The sample was sorted CD4+, CD8+, or CD8+CD57+ T cells (not recorded which) from PBMCs. Receptors originate from a human donor in good health, serving as a control. Both conserved end residues are part of each CDR3. Fields, in order: J gene, V gene, CDR3 protein.

>TRBJ1-1|TRBV5-1
CASSRPPIPEAFF
>TRBJ1-6|TRBV7-8
CASSFSGTGGESPLHF
>TRBJ1-1|TRBV29-1
CSVVKDRAYTEAFF
>TRBJ1-2|TRBV19
CASSIGPQDPHGYTF
>TRBJ1-1|TRBV6-2/TRBV6-3
CASSYLGEYHTEAFF
>TRBJ2-5|TRBV7-2
CASRPTSGGASETQYF
>TRBJ2-7|TRBV9
CASSVAGGGAYEQYF
>TRBJ1-2|TRBV7-2
CASSFRHGSSGNTTF
>TRBJ2-5|TRBV29-1
CSANIGETQYF
>TRBJ2-3|TRBV4-1
CASSRARASPETQYF
>TRBJ1-6|TRBV6-5
CASRRTAGQGEAPLHF
>TRBJ2-3|TRBV19
CASSISTRTDTQYF
>TRBJ2-7|TRBV20-1
CSVQGQATPQQYF
>TRBJ2-7|TRBV20-1
CSARNRQGSPYEQYF
>TRBJ2-3|TRBV20-1
CSAGAGGADTQYF
>TRBJ2-7|TRBV7-2
CASSVGQIGSYEQYF
>TRBJ2-4|TRBV5-1
CASSFSFAKNIQYF